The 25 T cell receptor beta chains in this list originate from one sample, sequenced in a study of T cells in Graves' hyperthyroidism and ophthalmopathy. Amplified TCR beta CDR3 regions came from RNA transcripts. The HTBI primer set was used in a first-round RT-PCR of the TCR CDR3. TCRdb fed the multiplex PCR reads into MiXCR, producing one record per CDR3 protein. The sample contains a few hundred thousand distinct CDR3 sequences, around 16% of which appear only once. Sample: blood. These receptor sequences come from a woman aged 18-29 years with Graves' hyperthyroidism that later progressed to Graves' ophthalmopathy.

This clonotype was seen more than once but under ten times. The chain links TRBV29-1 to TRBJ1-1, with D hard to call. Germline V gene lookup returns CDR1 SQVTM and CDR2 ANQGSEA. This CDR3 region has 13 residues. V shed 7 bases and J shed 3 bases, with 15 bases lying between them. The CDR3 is CSGTDGPYTEAFF. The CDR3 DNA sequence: TGCAGCGGGACGGACGGGCCGTACACTGAAGCTTTCTTT.

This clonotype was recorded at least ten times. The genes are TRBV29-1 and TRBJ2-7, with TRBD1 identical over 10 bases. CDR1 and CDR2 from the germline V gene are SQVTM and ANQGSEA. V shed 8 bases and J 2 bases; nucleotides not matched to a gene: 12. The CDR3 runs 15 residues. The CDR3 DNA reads TGCAGCTGGGGTGGGACAGGGGCCACGGCCTACGAGCAGTACTTC. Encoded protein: CSWGGTGATAYEQYF.

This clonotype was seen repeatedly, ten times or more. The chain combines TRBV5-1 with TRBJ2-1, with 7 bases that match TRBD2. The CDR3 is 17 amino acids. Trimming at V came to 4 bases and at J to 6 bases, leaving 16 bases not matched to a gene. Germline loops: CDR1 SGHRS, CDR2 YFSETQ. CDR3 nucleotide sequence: TGCGCCAGCAGCCCGAAGGATCTGGCGGGAGTACGCAATGAGCAGTTCTTC. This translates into CASSPKDLAGVRNEQFF.

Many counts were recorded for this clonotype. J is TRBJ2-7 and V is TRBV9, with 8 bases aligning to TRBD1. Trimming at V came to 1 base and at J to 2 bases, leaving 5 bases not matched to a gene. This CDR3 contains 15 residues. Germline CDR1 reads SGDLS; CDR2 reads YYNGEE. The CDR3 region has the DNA TGTGCCAGCAGCGTAACCCCGACAGGGGCCTACGAGCAGTACTTC. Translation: CASSVTPTGAYEQYF. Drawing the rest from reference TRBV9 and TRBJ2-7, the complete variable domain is DSGVTQTPKHLITATGQRVTLRCSPRSGDLSVYWYQQSLDQGLQFLIQYYNGEERAKGNILERFSAQQFPDLHSELNLSSLELGDSALYFCASSVTPTGAYEQYFGPGTRLTVT.

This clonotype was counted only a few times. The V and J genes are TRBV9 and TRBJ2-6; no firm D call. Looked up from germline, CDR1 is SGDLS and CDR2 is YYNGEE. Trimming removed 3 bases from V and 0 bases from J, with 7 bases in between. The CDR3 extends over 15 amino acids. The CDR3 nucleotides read TGTGCCAGCAGCGCTCCGGTCTCTGGGGCCAACGTCCTGACTTTC. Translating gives CASSAPVSGANVLTF.

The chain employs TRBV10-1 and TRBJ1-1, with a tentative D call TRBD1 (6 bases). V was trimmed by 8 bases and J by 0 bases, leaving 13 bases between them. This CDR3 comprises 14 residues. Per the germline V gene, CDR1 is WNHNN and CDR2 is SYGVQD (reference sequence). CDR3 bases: TGCGCCAGCTTACCGGGACAAATGAACACTGAAGCTTTCTTT. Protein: CASLPGQMNTEAFF.

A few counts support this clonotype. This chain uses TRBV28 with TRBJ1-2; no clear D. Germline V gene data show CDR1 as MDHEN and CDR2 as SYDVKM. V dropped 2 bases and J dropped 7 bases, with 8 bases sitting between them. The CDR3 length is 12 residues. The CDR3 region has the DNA TGTGCCAGCAGTTTACCAGATACTGGCTACACCTTC. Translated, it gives CASSLPDTGYTF.

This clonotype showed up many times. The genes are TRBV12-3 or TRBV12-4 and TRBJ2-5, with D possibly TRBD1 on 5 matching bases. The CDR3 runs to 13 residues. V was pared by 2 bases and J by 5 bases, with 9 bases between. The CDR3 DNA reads TGTGCCAGCAGTTTAAGGAACAGGGAGACCCAGTACTTC. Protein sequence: CASSLRNRETQYF.

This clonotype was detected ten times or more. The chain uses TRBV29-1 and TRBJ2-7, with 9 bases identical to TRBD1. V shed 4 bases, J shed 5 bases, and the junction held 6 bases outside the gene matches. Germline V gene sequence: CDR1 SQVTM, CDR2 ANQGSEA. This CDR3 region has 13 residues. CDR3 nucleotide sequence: TGCAGCGTTGGCGGGACAGGGATCCACGAGCAGTACTTC. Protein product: CSVGGTGIHEQYF.

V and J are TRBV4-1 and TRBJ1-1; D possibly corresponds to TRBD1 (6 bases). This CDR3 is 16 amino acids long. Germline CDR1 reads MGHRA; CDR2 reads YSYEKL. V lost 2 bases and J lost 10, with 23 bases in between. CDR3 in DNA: TGCGCCAGCAGCCAAAACCCGGGCATGCTACAGGGCAGAGCTTTCTTT. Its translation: CASSQNPGMLQGRAFF.

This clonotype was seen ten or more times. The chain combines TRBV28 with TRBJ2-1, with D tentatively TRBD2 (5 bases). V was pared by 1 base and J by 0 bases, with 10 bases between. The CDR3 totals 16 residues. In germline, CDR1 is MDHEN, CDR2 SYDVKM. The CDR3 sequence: CASSLSSPSSYNEQFF. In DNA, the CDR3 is TGTGCCAGCAGTTTATCTAGCCCAAGCTCCTACAATGAGCAGTTCTTC.

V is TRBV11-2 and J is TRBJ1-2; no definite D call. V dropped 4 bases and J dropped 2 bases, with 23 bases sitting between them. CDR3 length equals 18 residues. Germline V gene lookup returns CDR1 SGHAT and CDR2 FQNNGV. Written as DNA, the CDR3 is TGTGCCAGCAGCTCCCTAAGGCAGCAGACCTATGCGAACTATGGCTACACCTTC. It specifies CASSSLRQQTYANYGYTF.

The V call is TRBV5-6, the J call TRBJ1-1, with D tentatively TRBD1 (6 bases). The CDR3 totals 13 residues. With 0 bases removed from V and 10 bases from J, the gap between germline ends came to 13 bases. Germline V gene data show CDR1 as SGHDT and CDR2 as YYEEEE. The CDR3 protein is CASSLAGALGAFF. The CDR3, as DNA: TGTGCCAGCAGCTTGGCAGGGGCGCTTGGAGCTTTCTTT.

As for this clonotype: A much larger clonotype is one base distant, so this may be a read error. CDR3 residues: CASSLDPSGEAKQYF. The CDR3 bases are TGTGCCAGCAGCTTAGACCCCTCAGGGGAAGCCAAGCAGTACTTC. This chain joins TRBV11-2 and TRBJ2-7; perhaps TRBD1 as D (6 bases). Trimming pared 0 bases from V and 8 bases from J, leaving 17 bases between. This CDR3 region has 15 residues. The germline gives CDR1 SGHAT, CDR2 FQNNGV. The whole variable domain, remainder taken from reference TRBV11-2 and TRBJ2-7, is EAGVAQSPRYKIIEKRQSVAFWCNPISGHATLYWYQQILGQGPKLLIQFQNNGVVDDSQLPKDRFSAERLKGVDSTLKIQPAKLEDSAVYLCASSLDPSGEAKQYFGPGTRLTVT.

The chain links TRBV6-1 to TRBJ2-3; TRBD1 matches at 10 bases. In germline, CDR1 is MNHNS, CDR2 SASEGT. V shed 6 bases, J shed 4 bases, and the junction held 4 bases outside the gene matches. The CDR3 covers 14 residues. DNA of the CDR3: TGTGCCAGCAGGCGGGACAGGGGATCAGATACGCAGTATTTT. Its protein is CASRRDRGSDTQYF.

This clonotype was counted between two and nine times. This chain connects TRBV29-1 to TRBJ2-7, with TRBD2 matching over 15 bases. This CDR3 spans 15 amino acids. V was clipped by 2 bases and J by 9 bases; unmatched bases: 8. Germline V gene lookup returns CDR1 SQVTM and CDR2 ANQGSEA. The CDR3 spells CSVERTSGRAEGQYF. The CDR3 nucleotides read TGCAGCGTTGAAAGGACTAGCGGGAGGGCCGAAGGGCAGTACTTC.

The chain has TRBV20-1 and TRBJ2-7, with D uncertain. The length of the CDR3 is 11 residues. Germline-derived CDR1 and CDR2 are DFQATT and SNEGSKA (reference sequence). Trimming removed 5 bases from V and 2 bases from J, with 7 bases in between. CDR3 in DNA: TGCAGTGCTGCAGACGCCTACGAGCAGTACTTC. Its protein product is CSAADAYEQYF.

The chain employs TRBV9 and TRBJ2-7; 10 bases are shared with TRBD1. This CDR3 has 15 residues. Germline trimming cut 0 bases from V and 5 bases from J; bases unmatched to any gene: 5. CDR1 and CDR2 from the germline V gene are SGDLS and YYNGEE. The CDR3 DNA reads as TGTGCCAGCAGCGTAGCCTGGGGACAGGGGAACGAGCAGTACTTC. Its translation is CASSVAWGQGNEQYF.

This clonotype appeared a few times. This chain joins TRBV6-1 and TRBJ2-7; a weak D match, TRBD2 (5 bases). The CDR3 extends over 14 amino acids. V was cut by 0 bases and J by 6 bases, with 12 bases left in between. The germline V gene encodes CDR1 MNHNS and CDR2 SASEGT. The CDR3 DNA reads TGTGCCAGCAGTGAAGCGAGGCGGGCGGGCGAGCAGTACTTC. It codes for CASSEARRAGEQYF.

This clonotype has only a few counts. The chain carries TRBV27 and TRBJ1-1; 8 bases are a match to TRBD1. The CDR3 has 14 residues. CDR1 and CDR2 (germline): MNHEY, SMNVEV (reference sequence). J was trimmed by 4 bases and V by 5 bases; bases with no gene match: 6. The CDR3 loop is CASSVDRGGTEAFF. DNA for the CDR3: TGTGCCAGCAGTGTAGACAGGGGTGGCACTGAAGCTTTCTTT.

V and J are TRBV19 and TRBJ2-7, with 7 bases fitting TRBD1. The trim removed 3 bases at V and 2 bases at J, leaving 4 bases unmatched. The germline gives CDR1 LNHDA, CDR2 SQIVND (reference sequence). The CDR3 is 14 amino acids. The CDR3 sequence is CASSMTGTAYEQYF. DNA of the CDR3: TGTGCCAGTAGTATGACGGGGACAGCCTACGAGCAGTACTTC. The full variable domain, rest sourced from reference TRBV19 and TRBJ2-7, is DGGITQSPKYLFRKEGQNVTLSCEQNLNHDAMYWYRQDPGQGLRLIYYSQIVNDFQKGDIAEGYSVSREKKESFPLTVTSAQKNPTAFYLCASSMTGTAYEQYFGPGTRLTVT.

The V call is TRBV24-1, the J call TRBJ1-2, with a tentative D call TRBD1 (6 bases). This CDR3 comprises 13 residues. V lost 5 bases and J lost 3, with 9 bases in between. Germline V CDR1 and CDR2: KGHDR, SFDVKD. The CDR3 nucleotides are TGTGCCACCAGTGGTAGACAGGACTATGGCTACACCTTC. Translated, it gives CATSGRQDYGYTF.

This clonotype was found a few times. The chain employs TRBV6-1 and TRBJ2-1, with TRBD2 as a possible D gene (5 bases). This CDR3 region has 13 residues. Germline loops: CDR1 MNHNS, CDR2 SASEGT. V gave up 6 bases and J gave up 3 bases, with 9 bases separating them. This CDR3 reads CASRGSGYNEQFF. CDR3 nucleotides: TGTGCCAGCAGGGGGAGCGGCTACAATGAGCAGTTCTTC.

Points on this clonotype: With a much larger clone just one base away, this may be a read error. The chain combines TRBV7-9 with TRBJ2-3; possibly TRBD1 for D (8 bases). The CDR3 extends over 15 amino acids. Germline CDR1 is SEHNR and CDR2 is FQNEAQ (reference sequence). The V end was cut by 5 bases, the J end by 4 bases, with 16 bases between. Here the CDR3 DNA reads TGTGCCAGCAGCGTACTACAGGGGGGGTCAGATACGCAGTATTTT. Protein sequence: CASSVLQGGSDTQYF.

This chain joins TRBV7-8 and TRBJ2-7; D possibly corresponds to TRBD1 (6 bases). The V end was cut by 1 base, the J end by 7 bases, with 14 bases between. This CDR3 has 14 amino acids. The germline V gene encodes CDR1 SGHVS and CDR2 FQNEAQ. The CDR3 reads CASSLEGGVGEQYF. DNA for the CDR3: TGTGCCAGCAGCTTAGAAGGGGGAGTGGGGGAGCAGTACTTC.